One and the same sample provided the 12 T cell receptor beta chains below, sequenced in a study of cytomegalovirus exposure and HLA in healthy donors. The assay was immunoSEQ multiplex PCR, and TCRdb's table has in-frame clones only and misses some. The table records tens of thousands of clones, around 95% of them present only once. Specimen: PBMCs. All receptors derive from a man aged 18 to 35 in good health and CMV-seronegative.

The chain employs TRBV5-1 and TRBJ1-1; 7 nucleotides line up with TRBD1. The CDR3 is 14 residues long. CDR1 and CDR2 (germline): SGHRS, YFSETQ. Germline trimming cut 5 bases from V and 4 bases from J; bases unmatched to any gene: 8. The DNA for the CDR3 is TGCGCCAGCAGAACGTCAGGACAGGCCACTGAAGCTTTCTTT. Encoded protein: CASRTSGQATEAFF. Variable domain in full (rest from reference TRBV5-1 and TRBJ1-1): KAGVTQTPRYLIKTRGQQVTLSCSPISGHRSVSWYQQTPGQGLQFLFEYFSETQRNKGNFPGRFSGRQFSNSRSEMNVSTLELGDSALYLCASRTSGQATEAFFGQGTRLTVV.

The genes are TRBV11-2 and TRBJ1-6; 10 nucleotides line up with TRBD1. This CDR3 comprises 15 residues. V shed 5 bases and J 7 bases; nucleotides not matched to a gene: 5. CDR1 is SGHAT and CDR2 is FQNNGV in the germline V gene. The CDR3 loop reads CASSQWDRGNSPLHF. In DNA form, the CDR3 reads TGTGCCAGCAGCCAATGGGACAGGGGAAATTCACCCCTCCACTTT.

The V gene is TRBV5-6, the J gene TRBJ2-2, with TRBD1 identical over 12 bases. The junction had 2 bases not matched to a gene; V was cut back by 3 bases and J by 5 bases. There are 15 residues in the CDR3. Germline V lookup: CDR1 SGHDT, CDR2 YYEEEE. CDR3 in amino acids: CASSWDRGRTGELFF. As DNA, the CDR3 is TGTGCCAGCAGCTGGGACAGGGGGCGAACCGGGGAGCTGTTTTTT.

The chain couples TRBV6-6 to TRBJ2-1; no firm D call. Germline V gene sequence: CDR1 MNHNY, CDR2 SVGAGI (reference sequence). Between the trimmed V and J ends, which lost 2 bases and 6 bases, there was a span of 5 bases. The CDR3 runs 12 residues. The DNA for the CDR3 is TGTGCCAGCAGTTACAGCTCCAATGAGCAGTTCTTC. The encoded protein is CASSYSSNEQFF.

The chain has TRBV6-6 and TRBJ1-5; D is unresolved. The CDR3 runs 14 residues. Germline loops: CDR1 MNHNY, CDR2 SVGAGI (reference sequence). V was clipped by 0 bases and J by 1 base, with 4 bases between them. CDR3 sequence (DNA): TGTGCCAGCAGTTACTCTGGCAGCAATCAGCCCCAGCATTTT. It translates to CASSYSGSNQPQHF.

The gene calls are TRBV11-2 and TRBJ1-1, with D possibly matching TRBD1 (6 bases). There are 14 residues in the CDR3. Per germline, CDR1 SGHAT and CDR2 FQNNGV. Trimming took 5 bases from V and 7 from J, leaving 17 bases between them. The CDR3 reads CASSPRTERVEAFF. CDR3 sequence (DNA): TGTGCCAGCAGCCCACGGACAGAGCGCGTTGAAGCTTTCTTT.

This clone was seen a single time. The CDR3 protein is CARGSAGINYGYTF. CDR3 sequence (DNA): TGTGCCAGGGGGTCTGCGGGCATTAACTATGGCTACACCTTC. V usage is TRBV2 and J usage is TRBJ1-2; D unclear. The V gene lost 9 bases and the J gene lost 1 base, with 15 bases spanning the gap. This CDR3 spans 14 amino acids. Germline CDR1 is SNHLY and CDR2 is FYNNEI.

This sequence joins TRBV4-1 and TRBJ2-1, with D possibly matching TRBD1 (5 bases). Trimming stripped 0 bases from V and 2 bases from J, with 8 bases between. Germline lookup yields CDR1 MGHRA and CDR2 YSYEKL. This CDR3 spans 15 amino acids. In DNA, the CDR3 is TGCGCCAGCAGCCAAGACAGGGTCGCCTACAATGAGCAGTTCTTC. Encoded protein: CASSQDRVAYNEQFF.

This chain's CDR3 is CASSLRPDNYGYTF. The CDR3 DNA is TGTGCCAGCAGCTTGCGTCCAGATAACTATGGCTACACCTTC. This chain joins TRBV5-6 and TRBJ1-2; no reliable D call. The CDR3 totals 14 residues. The V gene lost 1 base and the J gene lost 1 base, with 8 bases spanning the gap. Looked up from germline, CDR1 is SGHDT and CDR2 is YYEEEE.

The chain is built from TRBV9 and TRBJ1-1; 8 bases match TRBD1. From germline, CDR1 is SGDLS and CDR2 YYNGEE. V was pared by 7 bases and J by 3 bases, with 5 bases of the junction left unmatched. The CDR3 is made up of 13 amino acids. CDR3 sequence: CASGQGRDTEAFF. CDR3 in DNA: TGTGCCAGCGGACAGGGCCGGGACACTGAAGCTTTCTTT.

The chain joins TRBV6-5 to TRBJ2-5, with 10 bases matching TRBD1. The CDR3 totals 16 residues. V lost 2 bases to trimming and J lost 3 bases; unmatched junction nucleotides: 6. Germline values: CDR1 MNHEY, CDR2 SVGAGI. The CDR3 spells CASSYETGGAEETQYF. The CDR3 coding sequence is TGTGCCAGCAGTTACGAGACAGGGGGCGCGGAAGAGACCCAGTACTTC.

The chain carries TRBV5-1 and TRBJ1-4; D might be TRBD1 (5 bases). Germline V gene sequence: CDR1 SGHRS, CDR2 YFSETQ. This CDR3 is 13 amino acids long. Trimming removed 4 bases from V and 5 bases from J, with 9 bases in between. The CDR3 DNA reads TGCGCCAGCAGCCCAGGGAAAAATGAAAAACTGTTTTTT. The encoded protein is CASSPGKNEKLFF.